This is a list of T cell receptor beta chains from one sample in a study of neurological immune-mediated disorders. MiXCR, applied by TCRdb to the 5' RACE reads, yields one record per CDR3 protein. The sample contains tens of thousands of distinct CDR3 sequences, about 5% of which appear only once. What was sequenced was PBMCs. The receptor set was obtained from a woman in her 70s with multiple sclerosis. The CDR3 runs from the conserved cysteine through the conserved F or W. The D gene is left open where the match is weak. Clone size appears in some rows only: once, few, many, or a class for an expanded clone.

D	V	size	J	DNA	CDR3
-	TRBV7-2	many	TRBJ1-5	TGTGCCAGCAGCCCGCGATCCCCTGGGGGTTATAGCAATCAGCCCCAGCATTTT	CASSPRSPGGYSNQPQHF
TRBD1	TRBV7-2	-	TRBJ2-1	TGTGCCAGCAGCAGGACAGGGGGCAATGAGCAGTTCTTC	CASSRTGGNEQFF
-	TRBV20-1	many	TRBJ2-3	TGCAGTGCTAGTCTAGGGACTAGCACAGATACGCAGTATTTT	CSASLGTSTDTQYF
-	TRBV5-1	many	TRBJ1-3	TGCGCCAGCAGCTTGGGCGGGACTTCTGGAAACACCATATATTTT	CASSLGGTSGNTIYF
-	TRBV3-1	many	TRBJ2-3	TGTGCCAGCAGCCCCTCTGCGGGACTTAGCACAGATACGCAGTATTTT	CASSPSAGLSTDTQYF
-	TRBV11-2	-	TRBJ2-7	TGTGCCAGCAGCTTAGGGGGGGACCACGAGCAGTACTTC	CASSLGGDHEQYF
-	TRBV20-1	many	TRBJ2-1	TGCAGTGCTAGAGCTGCTAGACATTCTACAAATGAGCAGTTCTTC	CSARAARHSTNEQFF
-	TRBV3-1	-	TRBJ2-1	TGTGCCAGCAGCCGGCAAGCGGGCCCCTCCTACAATGAGCAGTTCTTC	CASSRQAGPSYNEQFF
TRBD1	TRBV12-3/TRBV12-4	many	TRBJ1-6	TGTGCCAGCAGATCCCAAACAAGGGGGCGCGCAGGATCACCCCTCCACTTT	CASRSQTRGRAGSPLHF
-	TRBV10-3	many	TRBJ2-7	TGTGCCATAAGTAGCTCCTACGAGCAGTACTTC	CAISSSYEQYF
TRBD1	TRBV5-1	few	TRBJ2-5	TGCGCCAGCAGCTGGACCCACAGGGGGGAAGAGACCCAGTACTTC	CASSWTHRGEETQYF
-	TRBV3-1	few	TRBJ2-1	TGTGCCAGCAGCCAAGATTTGGGCGGGGTAGGGTATTTCTACAATGAGCAGTTCTTC	CASSQDLGGVGYFYNEQFF